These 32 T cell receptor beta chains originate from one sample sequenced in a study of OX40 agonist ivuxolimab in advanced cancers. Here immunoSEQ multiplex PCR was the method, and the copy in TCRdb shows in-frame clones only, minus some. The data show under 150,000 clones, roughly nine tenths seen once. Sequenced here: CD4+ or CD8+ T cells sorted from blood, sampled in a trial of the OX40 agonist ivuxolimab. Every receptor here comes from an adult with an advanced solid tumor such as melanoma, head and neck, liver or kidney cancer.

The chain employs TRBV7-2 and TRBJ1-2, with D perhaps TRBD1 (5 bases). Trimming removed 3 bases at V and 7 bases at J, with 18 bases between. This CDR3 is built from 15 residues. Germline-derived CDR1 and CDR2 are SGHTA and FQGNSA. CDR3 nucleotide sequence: TGTGCCAGCAGCTTGGGGAGACGGCTTGGGGGTGGCTACACCTTC. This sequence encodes CASSLGRRLGGGYTF.

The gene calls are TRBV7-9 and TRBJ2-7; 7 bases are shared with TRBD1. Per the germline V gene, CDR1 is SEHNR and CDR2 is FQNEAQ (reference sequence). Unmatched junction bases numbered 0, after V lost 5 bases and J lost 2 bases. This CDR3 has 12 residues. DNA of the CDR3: TGTGCCAGCAGCGGGACAGCCTACGAGCAGTACTTC. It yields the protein CASSGTAYEQYF.

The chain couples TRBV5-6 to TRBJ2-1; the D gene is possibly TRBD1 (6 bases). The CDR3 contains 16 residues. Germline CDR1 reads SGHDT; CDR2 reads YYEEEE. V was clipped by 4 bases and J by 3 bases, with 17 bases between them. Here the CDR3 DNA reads TGTGCCAGCAGCCCCGGTCTCGGACAGATCTACAATGAGCAGTTCTTC. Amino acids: CASSPGLGQIYNEQFF.

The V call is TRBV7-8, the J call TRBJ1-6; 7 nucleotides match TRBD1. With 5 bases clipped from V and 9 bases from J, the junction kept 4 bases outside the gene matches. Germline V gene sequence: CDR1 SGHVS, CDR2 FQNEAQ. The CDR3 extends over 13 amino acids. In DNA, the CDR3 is TGTGCCAGCAGCCCAGGGGGGGTTTCACCCCTCCACTTT. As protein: CASSPGGVSPLHF.

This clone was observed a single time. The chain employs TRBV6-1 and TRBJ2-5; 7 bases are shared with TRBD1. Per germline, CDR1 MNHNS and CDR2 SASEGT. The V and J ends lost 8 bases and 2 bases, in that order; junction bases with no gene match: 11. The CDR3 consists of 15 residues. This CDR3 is CASAYFGTEQETQYF. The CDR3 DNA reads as TGTGCCAGCGCTTATTTTGGGACAGAACAAGAGACCCAGTACTTC.

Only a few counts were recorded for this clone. The CDR3 is CASSPGRATNYGYTF. The CDR3 region has the DNA TGTGCCAGCTCACCAGGGAGGGCCACTAACTATGGCTACACCTTC. This rearrangement joins TRBV18 to TRBJ1-2; D is unresolved. With 2 bases removed from V and 0 bases from J, the gap between germline ends came to 10 bases. This CDR3 is built from 15 residues. Germline CDR1 is KGHSH and CDR2 is LQKENI. Full variable domain (missing parts from reference TRBV18 and TRBJ1-2): NAGVMQNPRHLVRRRGQEARLRCSPMKGHSHVYWYRQLPEEGLKFMVYLQKENIIDESGMPKERFSAEFPKEGPSILRIQQVVRGDSAAYFCASSPGRATNYGYTFGSGTRLTVV.

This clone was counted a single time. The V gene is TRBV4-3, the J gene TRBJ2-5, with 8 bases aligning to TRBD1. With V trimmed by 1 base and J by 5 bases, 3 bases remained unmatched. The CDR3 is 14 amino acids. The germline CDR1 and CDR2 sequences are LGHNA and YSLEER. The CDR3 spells CASSQGQGMETQYF. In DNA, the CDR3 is TGCGCCAGCAGCCAAGGACAGGGGATGGAGACCCAGTACTTC.

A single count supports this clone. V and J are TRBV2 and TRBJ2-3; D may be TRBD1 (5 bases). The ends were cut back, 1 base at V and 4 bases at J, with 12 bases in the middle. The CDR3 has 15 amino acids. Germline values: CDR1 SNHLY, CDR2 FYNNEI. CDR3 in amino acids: CASSEEAGRADTQYF. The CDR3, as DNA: TGTGCCAGCAGTGAAGAGGCAGGGCGTGCAGATACGCAGTATTTT.

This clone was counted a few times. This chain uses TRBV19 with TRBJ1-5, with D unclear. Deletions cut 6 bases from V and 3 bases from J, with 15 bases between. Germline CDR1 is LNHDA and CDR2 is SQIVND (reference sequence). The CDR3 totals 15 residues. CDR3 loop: CASRPRAMSNQPQHF. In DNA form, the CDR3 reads TGTGCCAGTAGGCCCCGGGCGATGTCCAATCAGCCCCAGCATTTT.

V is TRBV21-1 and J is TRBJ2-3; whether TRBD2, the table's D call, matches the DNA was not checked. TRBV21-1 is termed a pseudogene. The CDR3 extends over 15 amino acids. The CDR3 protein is CKRWGRKLSTDTQYF. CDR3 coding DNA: TGCAAAAGGTGGGGGAGGAAGCTTAGCACAGATACGCAGTATTTT.

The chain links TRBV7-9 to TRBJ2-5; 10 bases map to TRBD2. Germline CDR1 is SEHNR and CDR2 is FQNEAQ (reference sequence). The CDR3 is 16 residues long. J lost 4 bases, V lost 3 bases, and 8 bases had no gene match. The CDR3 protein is CASSLTAGGRRETQYF. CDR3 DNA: TGTGCCAGCAGCTTGACAGCGGGGGGGCGTCGAGAGACCCAGTACTTC.

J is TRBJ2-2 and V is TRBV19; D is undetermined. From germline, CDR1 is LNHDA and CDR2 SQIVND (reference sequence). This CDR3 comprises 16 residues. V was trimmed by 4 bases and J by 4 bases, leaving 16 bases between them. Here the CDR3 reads CASSRKLQPFTGELFF. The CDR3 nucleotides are TGTGCCAGTAGTAGGAAGTTGCAGCCCTTCACCGGGGAGCTGTTTTTT.

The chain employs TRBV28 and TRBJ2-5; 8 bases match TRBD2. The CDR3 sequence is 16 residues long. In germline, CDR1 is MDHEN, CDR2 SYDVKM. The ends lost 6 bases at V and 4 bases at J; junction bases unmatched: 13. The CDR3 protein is CASSDTGGALGETQYF. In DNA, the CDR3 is TGTGCCAGCAGCGATACCGGGGGGGCCTTAGGAGAGACCCAGTACTTC.

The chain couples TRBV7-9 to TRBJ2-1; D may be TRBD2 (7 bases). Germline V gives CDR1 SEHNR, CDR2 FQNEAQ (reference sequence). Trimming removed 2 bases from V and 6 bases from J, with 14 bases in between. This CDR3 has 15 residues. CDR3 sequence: CASSLWQGRANEQFF. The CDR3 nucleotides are TGTGCCAGCAGCTTATGGCAGGGGAGGGCCAATGAGCAGTTCTTC.

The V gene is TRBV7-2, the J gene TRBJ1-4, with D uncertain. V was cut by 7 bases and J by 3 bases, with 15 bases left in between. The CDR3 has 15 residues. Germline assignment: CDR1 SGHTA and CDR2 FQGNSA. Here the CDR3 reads CASTTYSQANEKLFF. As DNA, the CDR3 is TGTGCCAGCACCACTTACTCACAAGCTAATGAAAAACTGTTTTTT.

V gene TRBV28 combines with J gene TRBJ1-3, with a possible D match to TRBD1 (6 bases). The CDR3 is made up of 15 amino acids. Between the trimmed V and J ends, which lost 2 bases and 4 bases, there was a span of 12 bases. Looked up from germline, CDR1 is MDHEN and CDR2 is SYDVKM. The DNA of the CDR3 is TGTGCCAGCAGTTTAGATGGGGGGGCAGGAAACACCATATATTTT. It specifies CASSLDGGAGNTIYF.

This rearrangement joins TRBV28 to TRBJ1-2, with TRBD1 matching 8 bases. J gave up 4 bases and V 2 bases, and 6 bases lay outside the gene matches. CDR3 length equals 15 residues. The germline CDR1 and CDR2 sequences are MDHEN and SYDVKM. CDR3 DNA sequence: TGTGCCAGCAGTTTAGCAGGGGGCCTCTTCTATGGCTACACCTTC. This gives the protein CASSLAGGLFYGYTF.

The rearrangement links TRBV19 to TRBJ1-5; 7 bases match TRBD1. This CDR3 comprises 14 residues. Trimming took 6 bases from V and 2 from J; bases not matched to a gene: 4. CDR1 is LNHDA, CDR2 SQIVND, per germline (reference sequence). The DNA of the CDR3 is TGTGCCAGTAGGGGCACAGGGGGCAATCAGCCCCAGCATTTT. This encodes CASRGTGGNQPQHF. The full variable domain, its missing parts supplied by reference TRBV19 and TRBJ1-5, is DGGITQSPKYLFRKEGQNVTLSCEQNLNHDAMYWYRQDPGQGLRLIYYSQIVNDFQKGDIAEGYSVSREKKESFPLTVTSAQKNPTAFYLCASRGTGGNQPQHFGDGTRLSIL.

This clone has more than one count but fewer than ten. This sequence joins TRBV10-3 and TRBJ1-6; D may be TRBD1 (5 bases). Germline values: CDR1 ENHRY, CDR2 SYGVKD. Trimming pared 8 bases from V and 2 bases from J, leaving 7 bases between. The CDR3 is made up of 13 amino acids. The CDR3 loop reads CAIRDPYNSPLHF. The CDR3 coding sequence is TGTGCCATCCGGGACCCCTATAATTCACCCCTCCACTTT.

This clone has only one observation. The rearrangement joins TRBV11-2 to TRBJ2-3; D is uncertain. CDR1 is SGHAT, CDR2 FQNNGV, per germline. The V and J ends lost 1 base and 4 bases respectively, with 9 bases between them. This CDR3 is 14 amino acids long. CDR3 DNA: TGTGCCAGCAGCTTAGGGGGATCGGCAGATACGCAGTATTTT. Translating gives CASSLGGSADTQYF.

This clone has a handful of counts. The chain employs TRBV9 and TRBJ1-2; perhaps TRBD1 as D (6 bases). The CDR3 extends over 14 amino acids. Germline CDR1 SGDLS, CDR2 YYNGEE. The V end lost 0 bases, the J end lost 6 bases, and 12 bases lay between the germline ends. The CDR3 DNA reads TGTGCCAGCAGCGTAGACCAGGGGCGAGATGGCTACACCTTC. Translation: CASSVDQGRDGYTF.

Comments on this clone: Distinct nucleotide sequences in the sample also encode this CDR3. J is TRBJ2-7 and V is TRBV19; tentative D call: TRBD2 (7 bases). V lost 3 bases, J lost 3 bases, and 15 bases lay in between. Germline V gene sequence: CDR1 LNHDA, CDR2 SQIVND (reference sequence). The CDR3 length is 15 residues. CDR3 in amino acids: CASSISGGRNYEQYF. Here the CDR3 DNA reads TGTGCCAGTAGTATTTCCGGGGGGCGCAACTACGAGCAGTACTTC.

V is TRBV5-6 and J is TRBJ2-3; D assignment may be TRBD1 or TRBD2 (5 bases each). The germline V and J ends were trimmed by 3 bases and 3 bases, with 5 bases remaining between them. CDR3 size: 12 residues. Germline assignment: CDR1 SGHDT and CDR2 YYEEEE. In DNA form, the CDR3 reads TGTGCCAGCAGCTGGGGGACAGATACGCAGTATTTT. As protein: CASSWGTDTQYF. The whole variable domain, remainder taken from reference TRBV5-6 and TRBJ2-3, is DAGVTQSPTHLIKTRGQQVTLRCSPKSGHDTVSWYQQALGQGPQFIFQYYEEEERQRGNFPDRFSGHQFPNYSSELNVNALLLGDSALYLCASSWGTDTQYFGPGTRLTVL.

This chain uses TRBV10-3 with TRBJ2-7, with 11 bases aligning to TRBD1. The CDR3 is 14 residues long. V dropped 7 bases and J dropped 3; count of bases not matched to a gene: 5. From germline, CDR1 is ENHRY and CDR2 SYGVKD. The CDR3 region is CAITPGQGVYEQYF. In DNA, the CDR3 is TGTGCCATCACTCCGGGACAGGGGGTCTACGAGCAGTACTTC.

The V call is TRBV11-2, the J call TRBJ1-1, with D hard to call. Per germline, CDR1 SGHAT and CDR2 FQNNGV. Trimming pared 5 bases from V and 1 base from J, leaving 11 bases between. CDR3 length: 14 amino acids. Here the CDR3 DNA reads TGTGCCAGCAGCGCATATACGGGGAACACTGAAGCTTTCTTT. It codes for CASSAYTGNTEAFF.

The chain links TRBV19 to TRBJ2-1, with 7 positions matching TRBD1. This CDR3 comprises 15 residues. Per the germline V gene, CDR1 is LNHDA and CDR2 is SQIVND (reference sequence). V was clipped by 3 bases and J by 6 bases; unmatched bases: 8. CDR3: CASSMGQGVLNEQFF. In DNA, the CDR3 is TGTGCCAGTAGTATGGGCCAGGGGGTGCTCAATGAGCAGTTCTTC. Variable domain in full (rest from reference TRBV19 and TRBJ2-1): DGGITQSPKYLFRKEGQNVTLSCEQNLNHDAMYWYRQDPGQGLRLIYYSQIVNDFQKGDIAEGYSVSREKKESFPLTVTSAQKNPTAFYLCASSMGQGVLNEQFFGPGTRLTVL.

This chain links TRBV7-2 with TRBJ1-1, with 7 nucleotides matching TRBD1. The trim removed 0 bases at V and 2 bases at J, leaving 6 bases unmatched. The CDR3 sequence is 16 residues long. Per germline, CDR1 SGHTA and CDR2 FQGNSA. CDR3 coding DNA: TGTGCCAGCAGCTTAGCGCAAGCAGGGGGAAACACTGAAGCTTTCTTT. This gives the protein CASSLAQAGGNTEAFF.

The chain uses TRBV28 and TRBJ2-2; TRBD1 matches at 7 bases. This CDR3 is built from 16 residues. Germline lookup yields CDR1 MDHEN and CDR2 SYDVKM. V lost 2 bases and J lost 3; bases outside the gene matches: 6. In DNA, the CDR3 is TGTGCCAGCAGTTTAGGACAGGTGGGGTACACCGGGGAGCTGTTTTTT. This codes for CASSLGQVGYTGELFF.

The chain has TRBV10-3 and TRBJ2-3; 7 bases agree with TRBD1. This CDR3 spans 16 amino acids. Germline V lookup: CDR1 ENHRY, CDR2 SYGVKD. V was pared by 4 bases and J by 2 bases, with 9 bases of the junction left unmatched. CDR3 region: CAISALRQGYTDTQYF. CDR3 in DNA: TGTGCCATCAGTGCCCTTAGACAGGGCTACACAGATACGCAGTATTTT.

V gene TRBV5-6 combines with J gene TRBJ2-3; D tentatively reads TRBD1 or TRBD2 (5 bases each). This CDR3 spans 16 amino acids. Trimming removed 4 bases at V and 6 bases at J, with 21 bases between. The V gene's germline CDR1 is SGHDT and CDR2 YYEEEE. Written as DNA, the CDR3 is TGTGCCAGCAGCACACCCAAGGGGAGCCCTCCCGATACGCAGTATTTT. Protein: CASSTPKGSPPDTQYF.

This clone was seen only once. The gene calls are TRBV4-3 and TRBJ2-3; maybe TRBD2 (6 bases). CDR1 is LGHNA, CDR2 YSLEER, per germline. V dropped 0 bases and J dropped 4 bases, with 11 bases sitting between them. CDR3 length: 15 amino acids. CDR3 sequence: CASSQELGGADTQYF. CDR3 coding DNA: TGCGCCAGCAGCCAAGAGCTAGGAGGGGCAGATACGCAGTATTTT.

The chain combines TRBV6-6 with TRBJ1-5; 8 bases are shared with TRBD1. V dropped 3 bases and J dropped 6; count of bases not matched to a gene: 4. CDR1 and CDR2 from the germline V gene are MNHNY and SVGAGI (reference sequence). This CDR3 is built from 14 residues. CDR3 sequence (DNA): TGTGCCAGCAGTTATGGGCAGGGGGCTCAGCCCCAGCATTTT. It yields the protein CASSYGQGAQPQHF.